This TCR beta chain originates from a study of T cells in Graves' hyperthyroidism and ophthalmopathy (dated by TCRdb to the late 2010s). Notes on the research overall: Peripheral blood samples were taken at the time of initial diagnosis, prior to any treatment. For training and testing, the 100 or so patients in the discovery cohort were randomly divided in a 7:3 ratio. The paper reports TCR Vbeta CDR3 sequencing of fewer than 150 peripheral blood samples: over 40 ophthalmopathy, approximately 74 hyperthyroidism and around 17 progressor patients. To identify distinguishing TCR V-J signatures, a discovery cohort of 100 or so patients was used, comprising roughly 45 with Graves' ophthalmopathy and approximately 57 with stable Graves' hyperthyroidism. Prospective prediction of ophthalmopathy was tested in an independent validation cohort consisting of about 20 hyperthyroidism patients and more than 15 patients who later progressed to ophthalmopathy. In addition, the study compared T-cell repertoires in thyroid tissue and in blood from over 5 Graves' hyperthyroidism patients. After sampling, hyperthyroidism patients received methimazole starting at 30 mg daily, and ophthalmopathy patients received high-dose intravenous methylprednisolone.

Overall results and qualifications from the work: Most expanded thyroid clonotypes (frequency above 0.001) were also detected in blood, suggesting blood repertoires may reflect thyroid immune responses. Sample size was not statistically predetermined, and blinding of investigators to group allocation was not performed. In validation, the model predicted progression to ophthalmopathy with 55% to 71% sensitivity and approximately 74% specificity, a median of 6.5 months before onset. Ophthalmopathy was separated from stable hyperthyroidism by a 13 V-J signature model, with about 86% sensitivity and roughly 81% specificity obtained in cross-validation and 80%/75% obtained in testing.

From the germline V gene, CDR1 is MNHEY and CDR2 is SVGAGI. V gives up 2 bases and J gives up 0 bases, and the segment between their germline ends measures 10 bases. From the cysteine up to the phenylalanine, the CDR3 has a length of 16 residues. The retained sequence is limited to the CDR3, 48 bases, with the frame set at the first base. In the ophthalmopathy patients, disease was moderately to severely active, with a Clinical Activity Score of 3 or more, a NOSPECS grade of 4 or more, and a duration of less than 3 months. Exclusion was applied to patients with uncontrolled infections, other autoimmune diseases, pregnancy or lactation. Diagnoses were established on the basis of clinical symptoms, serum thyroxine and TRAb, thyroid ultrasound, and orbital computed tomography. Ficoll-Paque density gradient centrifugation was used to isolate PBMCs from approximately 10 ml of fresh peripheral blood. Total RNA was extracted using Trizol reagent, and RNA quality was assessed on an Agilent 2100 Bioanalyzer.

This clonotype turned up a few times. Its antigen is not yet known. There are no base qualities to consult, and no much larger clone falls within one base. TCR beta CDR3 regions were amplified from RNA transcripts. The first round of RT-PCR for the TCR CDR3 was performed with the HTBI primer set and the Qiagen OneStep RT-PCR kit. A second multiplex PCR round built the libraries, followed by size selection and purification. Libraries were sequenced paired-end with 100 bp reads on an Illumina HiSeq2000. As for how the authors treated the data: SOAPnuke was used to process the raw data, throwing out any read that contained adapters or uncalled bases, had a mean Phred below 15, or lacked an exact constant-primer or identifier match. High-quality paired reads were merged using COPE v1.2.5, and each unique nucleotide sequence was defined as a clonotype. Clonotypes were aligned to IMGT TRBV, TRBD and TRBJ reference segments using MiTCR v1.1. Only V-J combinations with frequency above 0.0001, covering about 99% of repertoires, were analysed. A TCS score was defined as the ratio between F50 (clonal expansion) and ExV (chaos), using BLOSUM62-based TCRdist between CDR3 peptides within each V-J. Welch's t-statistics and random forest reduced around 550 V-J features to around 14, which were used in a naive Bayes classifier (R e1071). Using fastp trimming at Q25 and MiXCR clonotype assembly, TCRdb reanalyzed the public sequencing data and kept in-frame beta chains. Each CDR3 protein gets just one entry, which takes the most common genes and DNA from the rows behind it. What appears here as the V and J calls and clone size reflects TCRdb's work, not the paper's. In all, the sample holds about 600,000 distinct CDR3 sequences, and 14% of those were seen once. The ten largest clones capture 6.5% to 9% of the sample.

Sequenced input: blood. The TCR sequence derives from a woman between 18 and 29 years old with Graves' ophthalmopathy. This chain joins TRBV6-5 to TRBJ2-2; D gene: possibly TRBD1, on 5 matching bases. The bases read TGTGCCAGCAGTTACCAGGGTTTCCCGAACACCGGGGAGCTGTTTTTT. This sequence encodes CASSYQGFPNTGELFF.